The clone carrying this T cell receptor (beta chain) appeared many times. Its antigen is undetermined. The germline gives CDR1 SNHLY, CDR2 FYNNEI. V gave up 10 bases and J gave up 7 bases, with 17 bases separating them. This CDR3 region has 13 residues. From RNA transcripts, TCR beta CDR3 regions were amplified. The HTBI primer set was used in a first-round RT-PCR of the TCR CDR3. In TCRdb, the multiplex PCR reads were re-called with MiXCR into one record per CDR3 protein. The table has 500,000 to 750,000 distinct CDR3 sequences, about 43% seen once. These data belong to a study of T cells in Graves' hyperthyroidism and ophthalmopathy. Study results and limitations: Model output signaled ophthalmopathy a median roughly six months ahead of onset.

The specimen sequenced was peripheral blood or thyroid tissue (not recorded which). The receptor's source is a young woman with Graves' hyperthyroidism. The rearrangement joins TRBV2 to TRBJ1-5; unclear D gene. The CDR3 nucleotides are TGTGCCATTAAGGTGGTCGCGGGACAGCCCCAGCATTTT. As protein: CAIKVVAGQPQHF.